Sequencing of this T cell receptor beta chain was carried out in a study of T cells in Graves' hyperthyroidism and ophthalmopathy. Overall study findings and caveats: Most expanded thyroid clonotypes above 0.001 also appeared in blood.

This clonotype showed up many times. No antigen is known for it. Out of over 9 ml of fresh peripheral blood came the PBMCs. Amplification yielded TCR beta CDR3 regions, with RNA transcripts as the source. Researchers ran a first-round RT-PCR on the TCR CDR3 using the HTBI primer set. TCRdb reprocessed the multiplex PCR reads with MiXCR, giving one entry per CDR3 protein. Here the sample spans about 720,000 distinct CDR3 sequences, over 15% being singletons. Trimming removed 1 base from V and 0 bases from J, with 6 bases in between. This CDR3 is 13 amino acids long. Germline lookup yields CDR1 DFQATT and CDR2 SNEGSKA (reference sequence).

The V call is TRBV20-1, the J call TRBJ2-5; D call uncertain. Sequenced material: blood. The receptor was isolated from a man aged 18 to 29 with Graves' hyperthyroidism. The CDR3 sequence: CSARAGDQETQYF. CDR3 bases: TGCAGTGCTAGAGCTGGTGACCAAGAGACCCAGTACTTC.